This TCR beta chain was sequenced in a study of CD4 T cells in relation to SARS-CoV-2 and coronaviruses listed by TCRdb under 2021. As for the study more broadly: Using patient-derived lymphoblastoid cell lines, the shared crossreactive spike epitopes were mapped to their HLA restriction. Memory CD4+ T cell crossreactivity between SARS-CoV-2 and common cold coronavirus spike proteins was assessed at the TCR clonotype level in the study. Samples from three pre-COVID donors and the naive versus memory experiments were sequenced with the Adaptive Biotechnologies TCR-sequencing kit; other data were Illumina-based. Expansion assays from other donors in the study were sequenced with a different, Illumina-based TCR-beta assay. The investigation overall reported the following: Crossreactivity analysis was centred on spike protein, so crossreactivity against other viral proteins was not assessed. Naive versus memory sequencing indicated the assay detects memory recall responses rather than primary responses primed during culture. Because no donor provided both pre-pandemic and post-infection samples, tracing the source of pre-existing responses was limited. In roughly 65% of donors, memory CD4+ clonotypes turned up that crossrecognized SARS-CoV-2 and at least one common cold coronavirus spike. The study was limited by small numbers of patients and tested TCRs. Significantly weaker SARS-CoV-2-driven expansion was shown by crossreactive clones than by monoreactive clones, consistent with antigenic imprinting.

This clone occurred a few times. No cognate antigen has been identified for it. Per-base qualities were not stored, and no clone one base away is much larger. V is cut back by 6 bases and J by 3 bases, with 2 bases in the junction unmatched. Its CDR3 holds 13 amino acids, cysteine through phenylalanine. Kept here is only the CDR3 DNA, which spans 39 bases and is read in frame from base 1. Taken from the germline V gene, the CDR1 and CDR2 loops are SNHLY and FYNNEI. CD4+ T cells from unexposed donors were collected before the COVID-19 pandemic (2011-2018). Naive and memory CD4+ T cells were separated from cryopreserved PBMCs by CD4 enrichment followed by EasySep naive CD4+ T cell enrichment. The leukapheresis product used for the unexposed donors was purchased from a commercial source. Ficoll-Paque PLUS gradient centrifugation was used to isolate PBMCs from leukapheresis product or whole blood. PBMCs were either used fresh in the expansion assay or cryopreserved at -140 degrees C. The QIAamp Micro DNA Kit was used to extract genomic DNA from the CD4+ T cells.

Uncultured naive and memory CD4+ T cell DNA received deep-resolution immunoSEQ TCR-beta sequencing. Processing in the source paper ran as follows. During preprocessing, nonproductive sequences were removed, as were CDR3s that did not start with C, did not end with F or W, or were shorter than 7 amino acids. Cultured and uncultured naive and memory CD4+ repertoires were searched for previously identified spike- and CEF-reactive CDR3s. Pairwise Levenshtein distance, computed with the stringdist R package after three terminal residues were trimmed from each end, was used as the measure of CDR3 homology. The source is immuneACCESS, and TCRdb retained only in-frame sequences with V and J called. Part of the clones is not carried over; for the studies checked, unresolved V genes explain less than half of this, and the remainder is unexplained. Clone size and V and J calls were adopted from that table, with D and trimming inferred from the DNA. The sample table shows 55,000 to 75,000 clones, and over 80% are seen once. Over 1.5% of the sample rests with the top ten.

The clonotype originates from a human donor in good health. This sequence uses TRBV2 and TRBJ1-5, and TRBD1 matches 7 of the central bases. Specimen: memory CD4+ T cells from PBMCs. The sample's cell subset or site label, decoded: memory (non-naive) CD4+ T cells. The sequence in DNA is TGTGCCAGCAGCGACAGGGACAATCAGCCCCAGCATTTT. Translated, it reads CASSDRDNQPQHF.